The present T cell receptor beta chain was sequenced within a study of blood T cell repertoires in COVID-19. Assay used: immunoSEQ multiplex PCR; TCRdb lists only in-frame clones, some missing. The profile covers 120,000 to 150,000 clones, with 87% appearing a single time and less than 10% taken by the ten largest. Trimming left V 1 base short and J 6 bases short, with 9 bases between. Germline V lookup: CDR1 SGHTA, CDR2 FQGNSA. The CDR3 extends over 13 amino acids. The material sequenced was peripheral blood. The chain has TRBV7-2 and TRBJ1-1, with D possibly matching TRBD1 (5 bases). This TCR was sampled from a woman aged 45-65 years with active or convalescent COVID-19. CDR3 residues: CASSLEVGPEAFF. For the CDR3, the DNA is TGTGCCAGCAGCTTAGAGGTGGGGCCTGAAGCTTTCTTT. The full variable domain, in which reference TRBV7-2 and TRBJ1-1 provide the parts outside the CDR3, is GAGVSQSPSNKVTEKGKDVELRCDPISGHTALYWYRQSLGQGLEFLIYFQGNSAPDKSGLPSDRFSAERTGGSVSTLTIQRTQQEDSAVYLCASSLEVGPEAFFGQGTRLTVV.